This T cell receptor (beta chain) came from a study of OX40 agonist ivuxolimab in advanced cancers. Background on the study: Aged about 20 to 80 with a mean of 60 years, they were around 83% male. Eligibility admitted prior anti-PD-1, anti-PD-L1 or anti-CTLA-4 therapy; 30% to 40% had some. Whole-study results and caveats: The expanded peripheral T cells' antigen specificity was not determined. Expanded clones were, on average, more numerous among CD8+ T cells than CD4+.

The assay was immunoSEQ multiplex PCR, and TCRdb's table has in-frame clones only and misses some. The sample records more than 45,000 clones, roughly 88% being singletons. Germline V CDR1 and CDR2: SGHTA, FQGNSA. V lost 7 bases to trimming and J lost 7 bases, with 23 bases between them. The CDR3 is 16 amino acids. Details on this clone: Its antigen is unknown.

The clonotype comes from an adult with an advanced solid tumor such as melanoma, head and neck, liver or kidney cancer. This sequence joins TRBV7-2 and TRBJ1-5; a weak D match, TRBD1 (6 bases). This material consisted of CD4+ or CD8+ T cells sorted from blood, taken in a trial of the OX40 agonist ivuxolimab. In DNA form, the CDR3 reads TGTGCCAGCACCCAATCGGGGGGCAGGGAACCCCAGCCCCAGCATTTT. Protein: CASTQSGGREPQPQHF.